This TCR beta chain stems from a study of blood T cells in healthy people across ages. PCR was performed a second time for about 7 to 11 cycles using a sample-barcoded 5' primer and a J-beta primer mix. TCRdb re-analysed the 5' RACE reads in MiXCR, keeping a single row per CDR3 protein. Of about 800,000 distinct CDR3 sequences listed, approximately 25% were seen once; the top ten hold around 3.6%. The CDR3 has 15 amino acids. Germline values: CDR1 DFQATT, CDR2 SNEGSKA (reference sequence). The ends were cut back, 0 bases at V and 2 bases at J, with 13 bases in the middle. This clonotype occurred a few times. These sequences were also reported in another study, on T cells of mothers and their children.

V is TRBV20-1 and J is TRBJ2-5; no reliable D call. This receptor was obtained from a boy aged 5 to 17 in good health. The specimen was blood. CDR3: CSARDFRAEQETQYF. The CDR3 DNA follows: TGCAGTGCTAGAGATTTTCGGGCGGAACAAGAGACCCAGTACTTC.